This TCR beta chain was sequenced during a study of blood T cell repertoires in COVID-19. Study-wide context: The United States, Italy and Spain supplied acute and convalescent COVID-19 samples. Nucleic acid was either cDNA or gDNA, and it came from T cells, B-cell-depleted T cells, or PBMCs.

Original handling: Scientists estimated how many nucleated cells there were by amplifying reference gene primers. Generated by immunoSEQ multiplex PCR, the TCRdb table keeps only in-frame clones and is missing some. V, J and clone size derive from that table, while D and trimming were established from the DNA sequence. The data hold more than 95,000 clones, with about 88% observed a single time. This clone came up a few times. Sequenced: peripheral blood. This clonotype originated in a woman of 80 years or more with acute or convalescent COVID-19.

CDR3 sequence reads: CAISEPGLNTEAFF. CDR3 DNA sequence: TGTGCCATCAGTGAGCCAGGTTTGAACACTGAAGCTTTCTTT. The rearrangement joins TRBV10-3 to TRBJ1-1; no reliable D call. The germline gives CDR1 ENHRY, CDR2 SYGVKD. Trimming took off 2 bases at V and 0 bases at J, with 7 bases between the two ends. CDR3 size: 14 residues.